This T cell receptor (beta chain) was found in a study of control samples from healthy donors and cancer patients. Assay: immunoSEQ multiplex PCR; the TCRdb copy retains only in-frame clones and omits some. The data hold 120,000 to 150,000 clones, with approximately 91% observed a single time. The germline V and J ends were trimmed by 4 bases and 1 base, with 8 bases remaining between them. Looked up from germline, CDR1 is SGHRS and CDR2 is YFSETQ. The CDR3 is made up of 14 amino acids. The receptor comes from a woman aged 25-40 years in good health. The V gene is TRBV5-1, the J gene TRBJ2-2; weak D call: TRBD2 (6 bases). Sequencing was carried out using blood. The CDR3 loop reads CASSPGRNTGELFF. The CDR3 DNA follows: TGCGCCAGCAGCCCCGGGAGGAACACCGGGGAGCTGTTTTTT. Supplemented by reference TRBV5-1 and TRBJ2-2, the full variable domain reads KAGVTQTPRYLIKTRGQQVTLSCSPISGHRSVSWYQQTPGQGLQFLFEYFSETQRNKGNFPGRFSGRQFSNSRSEMNVSTLELGDSALYLCASSPGRNTGELFFGEGSRLTVL.